The present TCR beta chain was sequenced within a study of T cells after somatic rescue of genetic block. CDR1 MNHEY and CDR2 SVGAGI come from the germline V gene. V lost 0 bases to trimming and J lost 0 bases, with 6 bases between them. This CDR3 is built from 15 residues. Data came from immunoSEQ multiplex PCR; TCRdb stores just in-frame clones and leaves some out. Here the sample spans more than 9,500 clones, around 70% being singletons. A few counts support this clone. The sample taken for sequencing was peripheral blood mononuclear cells (PBMCs). The chain employs TRBV6-5 and TRBJ1-3; D is perhaps TRBD1 (5 bases). The sequence derives from a boy between 5 and 17 years old. The CDR3 bases are TGTGCCAGCAGTTACTCGCAGGGCTCTGGAAACACCATATATTTT. Encoded protein: CASSYSQGSGNTIYF.